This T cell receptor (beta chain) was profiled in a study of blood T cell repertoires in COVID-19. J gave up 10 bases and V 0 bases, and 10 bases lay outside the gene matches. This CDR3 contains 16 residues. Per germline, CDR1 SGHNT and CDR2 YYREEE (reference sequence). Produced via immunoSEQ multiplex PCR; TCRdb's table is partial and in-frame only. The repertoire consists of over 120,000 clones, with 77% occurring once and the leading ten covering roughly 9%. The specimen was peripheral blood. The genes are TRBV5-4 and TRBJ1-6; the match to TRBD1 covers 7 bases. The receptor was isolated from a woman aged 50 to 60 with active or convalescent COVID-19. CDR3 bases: TGTGCCAGCAGCTTGGATCAGGGGGTGTCGGGCTCACCCCTCCACTTT. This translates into CASSLDQGVSGSPLHF.